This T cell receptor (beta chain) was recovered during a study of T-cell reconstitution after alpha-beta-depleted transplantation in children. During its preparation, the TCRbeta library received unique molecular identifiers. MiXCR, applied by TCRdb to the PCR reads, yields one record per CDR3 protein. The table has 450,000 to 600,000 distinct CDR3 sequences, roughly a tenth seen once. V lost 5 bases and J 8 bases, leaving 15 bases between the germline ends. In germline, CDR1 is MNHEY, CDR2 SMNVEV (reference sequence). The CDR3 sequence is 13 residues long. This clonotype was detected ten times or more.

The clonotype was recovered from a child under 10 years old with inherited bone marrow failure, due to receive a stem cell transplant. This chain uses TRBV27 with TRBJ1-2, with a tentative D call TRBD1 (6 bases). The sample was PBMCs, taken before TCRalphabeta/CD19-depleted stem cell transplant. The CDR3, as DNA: TGTGCCAGCAGTCCTTACAGGGTGGACGGCTACACCTTC. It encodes CASSPYRVDGYTF.